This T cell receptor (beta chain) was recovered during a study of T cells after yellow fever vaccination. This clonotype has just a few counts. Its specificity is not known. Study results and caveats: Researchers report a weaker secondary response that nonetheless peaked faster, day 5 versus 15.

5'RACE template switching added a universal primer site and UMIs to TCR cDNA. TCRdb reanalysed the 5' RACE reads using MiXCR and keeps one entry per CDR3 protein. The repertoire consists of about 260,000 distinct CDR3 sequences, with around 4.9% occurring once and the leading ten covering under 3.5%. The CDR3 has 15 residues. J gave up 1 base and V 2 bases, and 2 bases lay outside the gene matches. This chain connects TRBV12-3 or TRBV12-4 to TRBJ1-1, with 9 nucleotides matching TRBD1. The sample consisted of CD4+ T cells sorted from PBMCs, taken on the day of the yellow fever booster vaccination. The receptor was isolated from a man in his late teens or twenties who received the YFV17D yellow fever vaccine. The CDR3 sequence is CASSLWTGANTEAFF. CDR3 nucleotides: TGTGCCAGCAGTTTATGGACAGGGGCGAACACTGAAGCTTTCTTT.